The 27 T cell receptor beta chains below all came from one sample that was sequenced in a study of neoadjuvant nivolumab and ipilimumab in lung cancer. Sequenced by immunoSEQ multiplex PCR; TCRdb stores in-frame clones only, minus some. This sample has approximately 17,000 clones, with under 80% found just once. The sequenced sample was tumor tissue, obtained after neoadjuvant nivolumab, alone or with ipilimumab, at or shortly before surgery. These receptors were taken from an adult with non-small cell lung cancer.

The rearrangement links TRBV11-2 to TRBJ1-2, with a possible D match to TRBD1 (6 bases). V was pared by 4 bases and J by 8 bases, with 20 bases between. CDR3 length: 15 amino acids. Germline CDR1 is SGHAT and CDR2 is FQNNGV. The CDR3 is CASSSTSPTGLGYTF. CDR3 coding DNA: TGTGCCAGCAGCTCCACGTCCCCTACAGGGCTCGGCTACACCTTC.

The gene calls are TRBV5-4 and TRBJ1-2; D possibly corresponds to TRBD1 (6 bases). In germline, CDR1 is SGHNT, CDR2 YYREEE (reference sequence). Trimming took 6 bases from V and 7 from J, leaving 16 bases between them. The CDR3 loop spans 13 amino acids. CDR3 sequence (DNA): TGTGCCAGCACCCTAACAGGGACCCTTGGCTACACCTTC. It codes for CASTLTGTLGYTF.

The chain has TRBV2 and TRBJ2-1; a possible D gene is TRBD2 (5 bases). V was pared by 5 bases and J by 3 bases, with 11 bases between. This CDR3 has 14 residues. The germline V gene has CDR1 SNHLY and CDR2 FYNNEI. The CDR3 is CASSSGQLYNEQFF. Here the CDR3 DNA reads TGTGCCAGCAGTAGCGGCCAGCTCTACAATGAGCAGTTCTTC. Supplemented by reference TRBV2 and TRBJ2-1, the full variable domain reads EPEVTQTPSHQVTQMGQEVILRCVPISNHLYFYWYRQILGQKVEFLVSFYNNEISEKSEIFDDQFSVERPDGSNFTLKIRSTKLEDSAMYFCASSSGQLYNEQFFGPGTRLTVL.

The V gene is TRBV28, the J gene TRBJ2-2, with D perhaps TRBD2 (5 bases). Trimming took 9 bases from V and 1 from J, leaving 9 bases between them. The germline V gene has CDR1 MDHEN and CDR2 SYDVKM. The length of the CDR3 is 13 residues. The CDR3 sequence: CASMGRNTGELFF. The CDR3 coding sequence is TGTGCCAGTATGGGGAGGAACACCGGGGAGCTGTTTTTT.

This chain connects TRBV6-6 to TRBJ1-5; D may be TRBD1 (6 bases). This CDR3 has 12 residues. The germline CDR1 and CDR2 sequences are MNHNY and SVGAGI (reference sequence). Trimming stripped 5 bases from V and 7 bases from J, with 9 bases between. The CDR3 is CASSLQGQPQHF. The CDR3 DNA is TGTGCCAGCAGTCTACAGGGACAGCCCCAGCATTTT.

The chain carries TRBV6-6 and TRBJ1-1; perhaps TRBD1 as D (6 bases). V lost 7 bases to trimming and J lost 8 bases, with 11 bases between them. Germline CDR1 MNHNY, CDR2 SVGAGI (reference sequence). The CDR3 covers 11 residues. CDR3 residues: CASTLGQEAFF. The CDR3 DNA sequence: TGTGCCAGCACTCTAGGACAGGAAGCTTTCTTT.

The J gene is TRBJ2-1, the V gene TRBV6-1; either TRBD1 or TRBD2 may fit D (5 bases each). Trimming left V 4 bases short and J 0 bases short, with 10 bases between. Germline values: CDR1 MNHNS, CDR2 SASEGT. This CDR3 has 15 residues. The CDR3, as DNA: TGTGCCAGCAGTGTCCGGGACGGCTCCTACAATGAGCAGTTCTTC. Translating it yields CASSVRDGSYNEQFF.

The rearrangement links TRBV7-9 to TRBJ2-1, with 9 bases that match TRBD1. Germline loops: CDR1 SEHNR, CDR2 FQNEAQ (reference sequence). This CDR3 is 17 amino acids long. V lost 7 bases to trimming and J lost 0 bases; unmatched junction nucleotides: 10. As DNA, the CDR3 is TGTGCCAGCACCCTGGGACAGGGTATCTCCTCCTACAATGAGCAGTTCTTC. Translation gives CASTLGQGISSYNEQFF.

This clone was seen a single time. DNA of the CDR3: TGTGCCAGTAGTCGAGCGGCGGTCCAAGAGACCCAGTACTTC. It codes for CASSRAAVQETQYF. The chain combines TRBV19 with TRBJ2-5, with D tentatively TRBD2 (5 bases). Trimming shortened V by 5 bases and J by 1 base, and 11 bases separated the two germline ends. Germline values: CDR1 LNHDA, CDR2 SQIVND (reference sequence). The CDR3 extends over 14 amino acids.

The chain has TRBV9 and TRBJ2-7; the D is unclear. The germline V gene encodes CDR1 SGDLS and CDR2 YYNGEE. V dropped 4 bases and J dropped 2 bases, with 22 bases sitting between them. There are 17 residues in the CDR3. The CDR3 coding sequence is TGTGCCAGCAGCATCGTAGATCTGGGCAGGCTACCCTACGAGCAGTACTTC. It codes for CASSIVDLGRLPYEQYF.

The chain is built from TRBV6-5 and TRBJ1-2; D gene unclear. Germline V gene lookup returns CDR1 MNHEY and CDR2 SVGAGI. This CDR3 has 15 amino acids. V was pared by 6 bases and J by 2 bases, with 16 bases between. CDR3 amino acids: CASSPHLVVNYGYTF. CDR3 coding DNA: TGTGCCAGCAGCCCCCACCTTGTAGTGAACTATGGCTACACCTTC.

CDR3 DNA sequence: TGTGCCAGCTCACCACCTTCGCGGACAGGGGACACCGGGGAGCTGTTTTTT. As protein: CASSPPSRTGDTGELFF. V gene TRBV18 combines with J gene TRBJ2-2; 9 bases are a match to TRBD1. The V gene's germline CDR1 is KGHSH and CDR2 LQKENI. The CDR3 has 17 residues. Trimming at V came to 0 bases and at J to 3 bases, leaving 5 bases not matched to a gene.

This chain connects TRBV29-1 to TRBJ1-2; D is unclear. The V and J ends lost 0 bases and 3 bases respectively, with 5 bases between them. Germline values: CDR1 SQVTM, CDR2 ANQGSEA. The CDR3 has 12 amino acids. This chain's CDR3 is CSVEDLDYGYTF. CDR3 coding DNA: TGCAGCGTTGAAGATCTGGACTATGGCTACACCTTC.

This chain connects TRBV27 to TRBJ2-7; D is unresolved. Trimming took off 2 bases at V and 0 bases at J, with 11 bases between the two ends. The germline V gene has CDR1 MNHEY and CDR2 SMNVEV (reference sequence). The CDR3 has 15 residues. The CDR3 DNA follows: TGTGCCAGCAGTTTAAACGGTGGATTCTCCTACGAGCAGTACTTC. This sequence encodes CASSLNGGFSYEQYF.

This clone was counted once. CDR3 nucleotides: TGTGCCAGCAGTCGAGGGGGGGTTCATGAAAAACTGTTTTTT. It codes for CASSRGGVHEKLFF. This chain uses TRBV27 with TRBJ1-4, with D perhaps matching TRBD1 (6 bases). CDR3 size: 14 residues. V gave up 5 bases and J gave up 6 bases, with 13 bases separating them. Germline values: CDR1 MNHEY, CDR2 SMNVEV (reference sequence).

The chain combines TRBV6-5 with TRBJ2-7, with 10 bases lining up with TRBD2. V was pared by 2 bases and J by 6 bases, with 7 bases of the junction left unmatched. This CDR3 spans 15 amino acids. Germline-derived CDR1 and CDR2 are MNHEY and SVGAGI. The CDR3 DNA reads TGTGCCAGCAGTTACGTCCAGCGGGAGGGGGGCGAGCAGTACTTC. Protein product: CASSYVQREGGEQYF.

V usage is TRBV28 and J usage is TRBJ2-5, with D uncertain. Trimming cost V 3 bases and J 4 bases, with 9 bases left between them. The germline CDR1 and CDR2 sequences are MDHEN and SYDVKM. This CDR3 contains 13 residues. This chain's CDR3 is CASSFSVGETQYF. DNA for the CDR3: TGTGCCAGCAGTTTCAGCGTTGGAGAGACCCAGTACTTC.

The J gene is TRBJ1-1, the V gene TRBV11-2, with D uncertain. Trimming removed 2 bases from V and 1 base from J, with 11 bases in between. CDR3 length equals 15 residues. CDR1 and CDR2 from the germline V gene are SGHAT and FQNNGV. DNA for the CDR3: TGTGCCAGCAGCTTATCCCCCGGCGGGAACACTGAAGCTTTCTTT. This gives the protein CASSLSPGGNTEAFF.

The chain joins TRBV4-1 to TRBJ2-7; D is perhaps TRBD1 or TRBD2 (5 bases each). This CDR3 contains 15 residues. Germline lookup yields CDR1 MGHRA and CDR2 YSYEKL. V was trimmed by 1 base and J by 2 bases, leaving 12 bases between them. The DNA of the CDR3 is TGCGCCAGCAGCCAAGGACCGGGACCCACCTACGAGCAGTACTTC. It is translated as CASSQGPGPTYEQYF.

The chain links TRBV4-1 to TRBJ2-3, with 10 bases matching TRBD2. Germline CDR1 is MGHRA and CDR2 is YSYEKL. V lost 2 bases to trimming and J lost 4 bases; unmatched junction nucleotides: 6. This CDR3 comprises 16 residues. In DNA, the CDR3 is TGCGCCAGCAGCCAACTAGCGGGAGTATCGGCAGATACGCAGTATTTT. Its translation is CASSQLAGVSADTQYF.

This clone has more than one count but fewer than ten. The CDR3 is CASSLQTDYGYTF. In nucleotides, the CDR3 is TGTGCCAGCAGCTTGCAGACAGACTATGGCTACACCTTC. The V and J genes are TRBV7-9 and TRBJ1-2; TRBD1 is a possible D gene (5 bases). The CDR3 spans 13 residues. Germline V gene lookup returns CDR1 SEHNR and CDR2 FQNEAQ (reference sequence). V was shortened by 3 bases and J by 3 bases, with 8 bases between the two germline ends.

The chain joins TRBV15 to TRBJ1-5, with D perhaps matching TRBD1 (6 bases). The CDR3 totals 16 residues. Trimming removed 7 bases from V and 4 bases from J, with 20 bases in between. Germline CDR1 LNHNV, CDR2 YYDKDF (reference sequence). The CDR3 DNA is TGTGCCACCACCTTAAGACCCGGGGGCGCAAATCAGCCCCAGCATTTT. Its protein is CATTLRPGGANQPQHF.

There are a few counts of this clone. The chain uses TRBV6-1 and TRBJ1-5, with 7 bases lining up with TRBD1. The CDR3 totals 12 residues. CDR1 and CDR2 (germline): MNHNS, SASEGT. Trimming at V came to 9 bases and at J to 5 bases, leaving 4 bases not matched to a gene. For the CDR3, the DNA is TGTGCCAGTAGACAGGGTGATCAGCCCCAGCATTTT. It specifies CASRQGDQPQHF.

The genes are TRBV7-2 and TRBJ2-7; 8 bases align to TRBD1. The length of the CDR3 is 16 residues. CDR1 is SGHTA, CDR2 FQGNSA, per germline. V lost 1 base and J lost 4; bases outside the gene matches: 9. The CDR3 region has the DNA TGTGCCAGCAGCTTAGTGGGCGGACAGGGTTTGTACGAGCAGTACTTC. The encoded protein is CASSLVGGQGLYEQYF.

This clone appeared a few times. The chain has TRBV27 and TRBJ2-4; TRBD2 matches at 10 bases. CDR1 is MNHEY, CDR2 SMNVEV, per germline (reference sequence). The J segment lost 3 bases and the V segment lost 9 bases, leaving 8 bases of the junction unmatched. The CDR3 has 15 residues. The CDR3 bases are TGTGCCAGTCGGAGCGGGAGGGCTGGCAAAAACATTCAGTACTTC. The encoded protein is CASRSGRAGKNIQYF.

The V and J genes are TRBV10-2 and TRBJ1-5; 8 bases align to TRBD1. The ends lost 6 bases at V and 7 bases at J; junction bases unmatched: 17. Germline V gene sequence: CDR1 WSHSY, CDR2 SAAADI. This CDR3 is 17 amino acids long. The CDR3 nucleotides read TGCGCCAGCAGCGCGAATAATACAGGGGGTAAGAAACAGCCCCAGCATTTT. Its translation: CASSANNTGGKKQPQHF.

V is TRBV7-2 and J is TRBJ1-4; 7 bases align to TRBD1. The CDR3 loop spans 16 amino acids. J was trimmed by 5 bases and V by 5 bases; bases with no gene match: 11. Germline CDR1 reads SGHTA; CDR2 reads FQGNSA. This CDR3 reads CASSPSRTGPNEKLFF. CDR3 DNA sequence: TGTGCCAGCAGCCCTAGCCGGACAGGACCAAATGAAAAACTGTTTTTT.